What follows is one TCR beta chain and its context. Its antigen is as yet unknown. This entry belongs to a study of CXCR3-negative and CXCR3-positive naive CD8 T cells. Overall study: Summed over all libraries, TRB reads came to about 140 million, with about 1.5 +/- 0.3 million per library. Study-wide results and limits: More hydrophobic TRB CDR3s were found in CXCR3-positive naive cells than in CXCR3-negative naive cells. Memory CD8+ cells had much lower diversity, and both naive subsets had comparably high diversity. Comparison of naive CXCR3-negative and CXCR3-positive cells revealed similar TRBV-TRBJ usage, while memory cells differed.

Phenotypically, naive CD8+ T cells corresponded to CD45RO-CCR7+CD27+CD95-. The CDR3 totals 14 residues. Germline V CDR1 and CDR2: SGDLS, YYNGEE. The libraries of TRB cDNA were prepared using 5' RACE with UMI labels. TCRdb re-called the 5' RACE reads; every CDR3 protein appears as one record, without DNA. This listing includes 150,000 or so distinct CDR3 sequences. This chain links TRBV9 with TRBJ2-1; checking the TCRdb D call of TRBD1 is not possible without DNA. What was sequenced was naive CXCR3+ CD8+ T cells from blood. Regarding subset: CD45RO-CCR7+CD27+CD95- naive CD8+ T cells expressing CXCR3 (TNR3+). This TCR came from a human donor in good health. Some clones in this sample may be carry-over from other donors' samples. CDR3 protein: CASSLDRVYNEQFF. Based on the CDR3 plus reference TRBV9 and TRBJ2-1, the full variable domain is DSGVTQTPKHLITATGQRVTLRCSPRSGDLSVYWYQQSLDQGLQFLIQYYNGEERAKGNILERFSAQQFPDLHSELNLSSLELGDSALYFCASSLDRVYNEQFFGPGTRLTVL.